This T cell receptor (beta chain) was obtained from a study of human T cells and chemical hapten exposure. Regarding time point: healthy volunteer bleed at 2 weeks. Sequencing started from total RNA isolated from unfractionated whole blood. The sample holds a few counts of this clonotype. Its target is not known. Germline trimming cut 3 bases from V and 7 bases from J; bases unmatched to any gene: 4. Germline CDR1 SGHRS, CDR2 YFSETQ. This CDR3 spans 14 amino acids. Regarding the study as a whole: With DPC sensitization, TCRs exceeding 1 in 1000 frequency showed no change.

The library gave individual cDNA molecules unique molecular identifiers. Per the original data handling: TCR counts had a median of around 94,000 per sample and spanned about 23,224 to 690,600. TCRdb re-derived calls from the RACE reads in MiXCR, one entry per CDR3 protein. TCRdb, rather than the study authors, made the V and J calls. Of more than 70,000 distinct CDR3 sequences listed, roughly 8.5% are singletons. The sequence was collected from a female donor in good health. Some clones in this sample may be carry-over from other donors' samples. The sample consisted of whole blood. The chain has TRBV5-1 and TRBJ1-6; 7 nucleotides match TRBD1. CDR3 amino acids: CASSWGQTNSPLHF. DNA for the CDR3: TGCGCCAGCAGCTGGGGACAGACAAATTCACCCCTCCACTTT.